The rows below give T cell receptor beta chains drawn from one sample of a study of OX40 agonist ivuxolimab in advanced cancers. The data were produced by immunoSEQ multiplex PCR, yet TCRdb's version contains in-frame clones alone and is incomplete. The data contain tens of thousands of clones, approximately 84% of them singletons. The sequencing used CD4+ or CD8+ T cells sorted from blood, collected in a trial of the OX40 agonist ivuxolimab. The receptor source for this set is an adult with an advanced solid tumor such as melanoma, head and neck, liver or kidney cancer. Both conserved end residues are part of each CDR3. D genes are given only for firm matches. Some rows mark clone size as missing; the rest say once, few, many or name a class of expanded clone.

>TRBJ2-7|TRBV7-2|.|TRBD1
TGTGCCAGCAGCCGGACGGGGACAGGGTCCTACGAGCAGTACTTC
CASSRTGTGSYEQYF
>TRBJ1-1|TRBV21-1|.|.
TGTGCCAGCAGCAAAGGGGGACAGGGAATGAACACTGAAGCTTTCTTT
CASSKGGQGMNTEAFF
>TRBJ1-2|TRBV20-1|.|TRBD1
TGCAGTGCGACAGGGGGATATGGCTACACCTTC
CSATGGYGYTF
>TRBJ2-3|TRBV19|.|TRBD2
TGTGCCAGTAGTGCCGCTAGCGGGACTAGCACAGATACGCAGTATTTT
CASSAASGTSTDTQYF
>TRBJ2-5|TRBV10-3|.|.
TGTGCCATCAGTGAGTCCGGACAGAATCGGCTCGAAGAGACCCAGTACTTC
CAISESGQNRLEETQYF
>TRBJ1-1|TRBV4-1|once|.
TGCGCCAGCAGCCAAGACCCGCGGGACCTGCGGGCTTTCTTT
CASSQDPRDLRAFF
>TRBJ2-3|TRBV18|once|.
TGTGCCAGCTCACCTTCCTTTAGCACAGATACGCAGTATTTT
CASSPSFSTDTQYF
>TRBJ1-2|TRBV27|.|TRBD1
TGTGCCAGCAGGGGACAGGGGGCTGGCTACACCTTC
CASRGQGAGYTF
>TRBJ2-7|TRBV2|.|TRBD2
TGTGCCAGCAGGGCTAGCGGGGGGAGCTACGAGCAGTACTTC
CASRASGGSYEQYF
>TRBJ2-6|TRBV14|.|.
TGTGCCAGCAGCCAACTTTCTGGGGCCAACGTCCTGACTTTC
CASSQLSGANVLTF
>TRBJ2-7|TRBV11-2|once|.
TGTGCCAGCAGCTTAAACTACGAGCAGTACTTC
CASSLNYEQYF
>TRBJ2-1|TRBV7-2|.|.
TGTGCCAGCAGCTTAGCGGGGGTAGGGGAGCAGTTCTTC
CASSLAGVGEQFF
>TRBJ1-5|TRBV18|once|.
TGTGCCAGCTCACCGGGGGGGGGAGAGCCCCAGCATTTT
CASSPGGGEPQHF
>TRBJ1-3|TRBV6-1|once|.
TGTGCCAGCAGTGTGGGGGTTCCAAGCTCTGGAAACACCATATATTTT
CASSVGVPSSGNTIYF
>TRBJ1-1|TRBV5-1|.|TRBD1
TGCGCCAGCAGCAGGGGACAGCCCACCACTGAAGCTTTCTTT
CASSRGQPTTEAFF
>TRBJ1-5|TRBV28|once|.
TGTGCCAGCAGTTTAATTCCGGGGTTGGGCAATCAGCCCCAGCATTTT
CASSLIPGLGNQPQHF
>TRBJ1-2|TRBV29-1|.|.
TGCAGCGTTGAAGATAGAATACCCGGAGGGGGCTACACCTTC
CSVEDRIPGGGYTF
>TRBJ1-2|TRBV7-9|.|.
TGTGCCAGCAGCTTAAGGTCTAACTATGGCTACACCTTC
CASSLRSNYGYTF
>TRBJ2-7|TRBV6-5|.|.
TGTGCCAGCAGTTCCCAGGGTCCTGGGCAGTACTTC
CASSSQGPGQYF
>TRBJ1-2|TRBV28|.|.
TGTGCCAGCAAGGACGGCCGCTATGGCTACACCTTC
CASKDGRYGYTF
>TRBJ1-3|TRBV18|.|TRBD1
TGTGCCAGCTCACCACCCACACAGGGGGCAGGTGGAAACACCATATATTTT
CASSPPTQGAGGNTIYF
>TRBJ1-2|TRBV29-1|.|.
TGCACACTCGGACGGATGGGTGACTACACCTTC
CTLGRMGDYTF
>TRBJ1-5|TRBV27|.|.
TGTGCCAGCAAGGGGTATAGCAATCAGCCCCAGCATTTT
CASKGYSNQPQHF
>TRBJ2-7|TRBV6-5|.|TRBD1
TGTGCCAGCACCCCGGGACAGGGGGCGTACGAGCAGTACTTC
CASTPGQGAYEQYF
>TRBJ2-5|TRBV11-3|.|.
TGTGCCAGCAGCTTAGGCCCTAGCTCGGAGACCCAGTACTTC
CASSLGPSSETQYF
>TRBJ2-2|TRBV5-4|.|TRBD2
TGTGCCAGCAGCTTAAGATCGGGGGGCACCGGGGAGCTGTTTTTT
CASSLRSGGTGELFF
>TRBJ1-4|TRBV5-5|.|TRBD1
TGTGCCAGCAGCTTAAGACAGGGAGGAGAAAAACTGTTTTTT
CASSLRQGGEKLFF
>TRBJ1-1|TRBV7-9|.|.
TGTGCCAGCAGCCCCCGCCAAGGAGGAGCTTTCTTT
CASSPRQGGAFF
>TRBJ2-5|TRBV20-1|.|.
TGCAGTGCTACCCTAGCGGAGACCCAGTACTTC
CSATLAETQYF
>TRBJ1-1|TRBV29-1|.|TRBD1
TGCAGCGTGAAATCCCCGGGACAGGGAGCTTTCTTT
CSVKSPGQGAFF
>TRBJ1-1|TRBV7-2|.|.
TGTGCCAGCAGCTTAGTGGCCGGCTGGACTGAAGCTTTCTTT
CASSLVAGWTEAFF
>TRBJ2-1|TRBV7-6|.|.
TGTGCCAGCAGCGCGGACGCCTACAATGAGCAGTTCTTC
CASSADAYNEQFF
>TRBJ2-3|TRBV11-3|.|.
TGTGCCAGCAGCTCCGACTACACAGATACGCAGTATTTT
CASSSDYTDTQYF
>TRBJ2-2|TRBV2|.|.
TGTGCCAGCAGCGTCACCCCACGCACCGGGGAGCTGTTTTTT
CASSVTPRTGELFF
>TRBJ2-7|TRBV28|.|.
TGTGCCAGCAGTTTATCCGGACAGTGGAGCTCCTACGAGCAGTACTTC
CASSLSGQWSSYEQYF
>TRBJ2-3|TRBV5-4|.|TRBD2
TGTGCCAGCAGCTTTTTACTCAGGGAGGGCCGATGGGGCACAGATACGCAGTATTTT
CASSFLLREGRWGTDTQYF
>TRBJ2-3|TRBV7-2|.|TRBD2
TGTGCCAGCAGCTCCCGACTAGCGGGAGAAGGAGATACGCAGTATTTT
CASSSRLAGEGDTQYF
>TRBJ2-5|TRBV28|.|.
TGTGCCAGCAGTTTCGAGGCGGCCCAGTACTTC
CASSFEAAQYF
>TRBJ1-1|TRBV29-1|.|TRBD1
TGCAGCGCCTACTCAGGGGGCCCCGCTGAAGCTTTCTTT
CSAYSGGPAEAFF
>TRBJ2-3|TRBV28|.|.
TGTGCCAGCAAGGCGGGCACAGATACGCAGTATTTT
CASKAGTDTQYF
>TRBJ1-5|TRBV18|.|.
TGTGCCAGCTCACCACCGGGGGTACAGGGAGGAAATCAGCCCCAGCATTTT
CASSPPGVQGGNQPQHF
>TRBJ1-2|TRBV6-6|.|TRBD1
TGTGCCAGCAGCTCGACAGGGGGAAATGGCTACACCTTC
CASSSTGGNGYTF
>TRBJ2-1|TRBV7-3|.|TRBD2
TGTGCCAGCAGCTATCCGGGACTAGCGAATGAGCAGTTCTTC
CASSYPGLANEQFF
>TRBJ2-5|TRBV5-1|.|.
TGCGCCAGCAGCTTGGCGGGTCCGGAGACCCAGTACTTC
CASSLAGPETQYF
>TRBJ1-1|TRBV28|.|.
TGTGCCAGCAGTCCCCGACAGCTTGAAGCTTTCTTT
CASSPRQLEAFF
>TRBJ2-3|TRBV5-1|.|.
TGCGCCAGCAGCTTTGGGGGGGCCCGCACAGATACGCAGTATTTT
CASSFGGARTDTQYF
>TRBJ2-5|TRBV18|.|TRBD2
TGTGCCAGCTCATCCGGACTAGCGGGGGGACAAGAGACCCAGTACTTC
CASSSGLAGGQETQYF
>TRBJ1-1|TRBV2|.|.
TGTGCCAGCAGTGAAGGGGTGAACACTGAAGCTTTCTTT
CASSEGVNTEAFF
>TRBJ1-1|TRBV7-2|.|TRBD1
TGTGCCAGCAGCTTATGGGACAGTGGCACTGAAGCTTTCTTT
CASSLWDSGTEAFF
>TRBJ1-2|TRBV6-5|.|.
TGTGCCAGCAGTTACCAGGGTCGGGGCTACACCTTC
CASSYQGRGYTF
>TRBJ2-1|TRBV2|.|.
TGTGCCAGCAGACGGACAAGTTGGTGGCATGAGCAGTTCTTC
CASRRTSWWHEQFF
>TRBJ2-1|TRBV18|.|TRBD1
TGTGCCAGCTCACCATCGGCGACAGGGGAGCAGTTCTTC
CASSPSATGEQFF
>TRBJ1-1|TRBV5-1|.|.
TGCGCCAGCAGCTTGGACAGGGCAGCTGAAGCTTTCTTT
CASSLDRAAEAFF
>TRBJ1-2|TRBV5-1|.|TRBD1
TGCGCCAGCAGCTTGAGGTCAGGGGGCCATAACTATGGCTACACCTTC
CASSLRSGGHNYGYTF
>TRBJ2-2|TRBV19|.|TRBD2
TGTGCCAGTAGACTAGCGGGAGTAGGCACCGGGGAGCTGTTTTTT
CASRLAGVGTGELFF
>TRBJ2-7|TRBV7-2|.|TRBD1
TGTGCCAGCAGCTTAGGCCCTACCGGGACAGGGTACGAGCAGTACTTC
CASSLGPTGTGYEQYF
>TRBJ1-2|TRBV29-1|once|.
TGCAGCGTAGCCAGGGATAAAGGCTACACCTTC
CSVARDKGYTF